The source of this TCR beta chain is a study of T cell repertoires in cytomegalovirus infection. In the study overall: The public TCR beta signatures pointed to both CMV infection and matching HLA type. General study points: Cumulative public TCR beta family frequency identified CMV carriers with the relevant HLA.

TCRdb independently ran MiXCR on the reads; one entry per CDR3 protein. Of about 680,000 distinct CDR3 sequences listed, 24% are singletons. Remarks on this clonotype: Its matching antigen is unknown.

The germline V gene has CDR1 MNHNY and CDR2 SVGAGI (reference sequence). CDR3 length equals 14 residues. V was cut by 11 bases and J by 5 bases, with 22 bases left in between. The sequence came from a human donor in good health (CMV status not recorded). Some clones in this sample may be carry-over from other donors' samples. The source material was CD8+ T cells from PBMCs. This chain uses TRBV6-6 with TRBJ2-7, with D perhaps TRBD1 (5 bases). CDR3 region: CAVQPGPEGDEQYV. For the CDR3, the DNA is TGTGCCGTCCAACCGGGCCCCGAAGGGGACGAGCAGTACGTC.